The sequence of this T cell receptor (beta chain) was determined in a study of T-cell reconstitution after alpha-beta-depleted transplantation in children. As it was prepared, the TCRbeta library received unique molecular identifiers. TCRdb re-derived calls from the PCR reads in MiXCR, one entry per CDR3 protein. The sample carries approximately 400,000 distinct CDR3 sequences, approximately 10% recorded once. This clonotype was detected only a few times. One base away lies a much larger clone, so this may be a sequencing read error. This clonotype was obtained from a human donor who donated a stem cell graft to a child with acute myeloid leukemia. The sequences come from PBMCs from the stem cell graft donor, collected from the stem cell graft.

CDR3 in amino acids: CANSYGRDTDTQYF. CDR3 nucleotide sequence: TGTGCCAACAGTTACGGCCGAGACACAGATACGCAGTATTTT. V and J are TRBV12-3 or TRBV12-4 and TRBJ2-3; D not certain. This CDR3 contains 14 residues.